This TCR beta chain comes out of a study of identifying expanded T cells in peripheral blood. Germline V gene lookup returns CDR1 SEHNR and CDR2 FQNEAQ (reference sequence). This CDR3 contains 15 residues. Trimming took off 3 bases at V and 5 bases at J, with 17 bases between the two ends. Only in-frame clones appear in the TCRdb table, and some are missing; sequencing was by immunoSEQ multiplex PCR. Of tens of thousands of clones in the sample, around 89% are singletons; the top ten hold around 20%. During the collection period, no donor immune events like infections were recorded. General study points: Two-week clone count variance significantly increased as total template count grew.

Points on this clone: Antigen specificity is unknown.

This TCR was sampled from a person aged 18-69 years in good health. Sequencing was carried out using blood. The chain uses TRBV7-9 and TRBJ2-7; the D is unclear. The CDR3 sequence: CASSFSQDLKNEQYF. In DNA, the CDR3 is TGTGCCAGCAGCTTCTCTCAGGACCTTAAGAACGAGCAGTACTTC.